This paragraph covers one TCR beta chain sequence. Original processing notes: Amplification from reference gene primers served as the basis for estimated nucleated cell counts. Repertoires were generated with immunoSEQ multiplex PCR, while TCRdb's copy carries only in-frame clones and drops some. For V, J and clone size, that table is used; D and trimming come from the DNA. This sample has over 70,000 clones, with less than 95% found just once. This entry comes from a study of blood T cell repertoires in COVID-19. Overall study context: Sample material is recorded as cDNA or gDNA derived from T cells, B-cell-depleted T cells, or PBMCs.

Sequencing used peripheral blood. This TCR came from a human donor with active COVID-19. The donor label of this sample is uncertain.

CDR3 amino acids: CATSDLNSWETQYF. The CDR3 DNA reads TGTGCCACCAGTGACCTAAATTCGTGGGAGACCCAGTACTTC. This rearrangement joins TRBV24-1 to TRBJ2-5; D uncertain. Germline V lookup: CDR1 KGHDR, CDR2 SFDVKD. The CDR3 loop spans 14 amino acids. Between the trimmed V and J ends, which lost 4 bases and 5 bases, there was a span of 13 bases.